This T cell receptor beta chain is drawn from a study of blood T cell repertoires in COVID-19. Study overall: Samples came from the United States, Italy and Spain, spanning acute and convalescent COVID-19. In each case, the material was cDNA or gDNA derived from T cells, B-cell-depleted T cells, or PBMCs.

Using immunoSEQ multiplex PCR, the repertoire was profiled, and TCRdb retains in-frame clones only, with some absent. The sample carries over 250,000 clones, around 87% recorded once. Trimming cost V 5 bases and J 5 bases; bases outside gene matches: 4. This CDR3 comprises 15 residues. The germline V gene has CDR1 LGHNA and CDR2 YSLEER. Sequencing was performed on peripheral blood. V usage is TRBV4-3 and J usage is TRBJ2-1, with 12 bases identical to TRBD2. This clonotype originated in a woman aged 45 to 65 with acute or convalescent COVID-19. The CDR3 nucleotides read TGCGCCAGCAGCGACCGACTAGCGGGAGACAATGAGCAGTTCTTC. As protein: CASSDRLAGDNEQFF.